This record concerns one TCR beta chain sequence. V lost 4 bases to trimming and J lost 5 bases; unmatched junction nucleotides: 10. The CDR3 is made up of 15 amino acids. In germline, CDR1 is SGDLS, CDR2 YYNGEE. The data were taken from a study of blood T cell repertoires in COVID-19. On the study more broadly: COVID-19 samples collected from the United States, Italy and Spain covered acute and convalescent phases.

The assay was immunoSEQ multiplex PCR, and TCRdb's table has in-frame clones only and misses some. The sample lists almost 65,000 clones, 88% seen once, with roughly a tenth in the top ten. The sequence was obtained from a woman in her thirties or forties who had recovered from COVID-19. Sequences were obtained from PBMCs or T cells enriched from blood (not recorded which). The gene calls are TRBV9 and TRBJ2-3, with 7 bases identical to TRBD1. The CDR3 spells CASSLRTGQGDTQYF. The CDR3 nucleotides read TGTGCCAGCAGCCTCCGGACAGGTCAGGGAGATACGCAGTATTTT.